The 18 T cell receptor beta chains given below trace back to one sample, sequenced in a study of identical twins. TCRdb redid the calling of the 5' RACE reads with MiXCR, one entry per CDR3 protein. The sample records under 1 million distinct CDR3 sequences, 12% being singletons. The sample also formed part of further work on yellow fever vaccine responses in identical twins.

The source material was PBMCs. The receptors shown here come from a woman under 30 in good health.

This clonotype showed up just a few times. The rearrangement uses TRBV5-1 and TRBJ2-5; a weak D match, TRBD2 (7 bases). This CDR3 contains 15 residues. V was cut by 1 base and J by 3 bases, with 13 bases left in between. CDR1 SGHRS and CDR2 YFSETQ come from the germline V gene. Here the CDR3 reads CASSLLGGREETQYF. DNA for the CDR3: TGCGCCAGCAGCTTGTTGGGGGGGCGCGAAGAGACCCAGTACTTC.

This clonotype was observed a few times. The rearrangement joins TRBV28 to TRBJ2-5, with D perhaps given as TRBD1 or TRBD2 (5 bases each). Between the trimmed V and J ends, which lost 3 bases and 4 bases, there was a span of 18 bases. The CDR3 is 16 residues long. The V gene's germline CDR1 is MDHEN and CDR2 SYDVKM. Here the CDR3 reads CASSLLVGTERETQYF. The CDR3 nucleotides are TGTGCCAGCAGTTTGCTGGTCGGGACCGAGCGAGAGACCCAGTACTTC.

The chain is built from TRBV5-4 and TRBJ1-2, with D possibly being TRBD1 (5 bases). The CDR3 spans 14 residues. Trimming removed 4 bases at V and 1 base at J, with 11 bases between. Looked up from germline, CDR1 is SGHNT and CDR2 is YYREEE (reference sequence). In nucleotides, the CDR3 is TGTGCCAGCAGCCGACAGCCAGATAACTATGGCTACACCTTC. Its protein is CASSRQPDNYGYTF.

The genes are TRBV28 and TRBJ2-4, with TRBD2 matching over 13 bases. Germline V gives CDR1 MDHEN, CDR2 SYDVKM. The CDR3 runs to 14 residues. With 5 bases clipped from V and 8 bases from J, the junction kept 3 bases outside the gene matches. The CDR3 region has the DNA TGTGCCAGCAGTCGGGGACTAGCGGGGCACATTCAGTACTTC. It specifies CASSRGLAGHIQYF.

V gene TRBV5-5 combines with J gene TRBJ2-1; 13 bases align to TRBD2. The CDR3 is 16 amino acids. Germline CDR1 reads SGHKS; CDR2 reads YYEKEE (reference sequence). The junction had 11 bases not matched to a gene; V was cut back by 4 bases and J by 10 bases. The CDR3 DNA reads as TGTGCCAGCAGCATACTACTAGCGGGAGGGCCTAGGGAGCAGTTCTTC. Encoded protein: CASSILLAGGPREQFF.

This clonotype was counted many times. The V and J genes are TRBV20-1 and TRBJ2-1; D unclear. Trimming took 0 bases from V and 3 from J, leaving 9 bases between them. Germline lookup yields CDR1 DFQATT and CDR2 SNEGSKA (reference sequence). The CDR3 is made up of 14 amino acids. CDR3 nucleotides: TGCAGTGCTAGAGATGCTCAGGACTACAATGAGCAGTTCTTC. It yields the protein CSARDAQDYNEQFF.

The V call is TRBV5-6, the J call TRBJ1-2; TRBD1 is a possible D gene (5 bases). Trimming took off 1 base at V and 3 bases at J, with 10 bases between the two ends. The CDR3 contains 14 residues. CDR1 SGHDT and CDR2 YYEEEE come from the germline V gene. Here the CDR3 DNA reads TGTGCCAGCAGCTTGCCCGGGACGGACTATGGCTACACCTTC. It is translated as CASSLPGTDYGYTF.

This clonotype was seen a few times. The genes are TRBV3-1 and TRBJ2-2; 10 nucleotides line up with TRBD2. The CDR3 extends over 17 amino acids. V gave up 4 bases and J gave up 1 base; unmatched junction bases: 6. Germline CDR1 is LGHDT and CDR2 is YNNKEL (reference sequence). In DNA form, the CDR3 reads TGTGCCAGCAGCCGCAGACTAGCGGGCTTGAACACCGGGGAGCTGTTTTTT. It encodes CASSRRLAGLNTGELFF. The variable domain in full, completed from reference TRBV3-1 and TRBJ2-2, reads DTAVSQTPKYLVTQMGNDKSIKCEQNLGHDTMYWYKQDSKKFLKIMFSYNNKELIINETVPNRFSPKSPDKAHLNLHINSLELGDSAVYFCASSRRLAGLNTGELFFGEGSRLTVL.

This clonotype showed up many times. The chain links TRBV7-3 to TRBJ2-3; D gene ambiguous. The CDR3 loop spans 12 amino acids. V lost 0 bases to trimming and J lost 4 bases, with 2 bases between them. Germline V gene data show CDR1 as SGHTA and CDR2 as FQGTGA. The CDR3 region has the DNA TGTGCCAGCAGCTTAACTGCAGATACGCAGTATTTT. Translated: CASSLTADTQYF.

This clonotype was counted a few times. The gene calls are TRBV5-5 and TRBJ1-1; D unresolved. This CDR3 contains 15 residues. V was clipped by 2 bases and J by 4 bases, with 15 bases between them. Looked up from germline, CDR1 is SGHKS and CDR2 is YYEKEE (reference sequence). CDR3 residues: CASSFNPTVGTEAFF. The CDR3 DNA reads as TGTGCCAGCAGCTTTAATCCTACGGTGGGCACTGAAGCTTTCTTT.

This chain uses TRBV5-1 with TRBJ2-2; the match to TRBD2 covers 7 bases. There are 16 residues in the CDR3. Unmatched junction bases numbered 8, after V lost 6 bases and J lost 0 bases. The V gene's germline CDR1 is SGHRS and CDR2 YFSETQ. CDR3 sequence (DNA): TGCGCCAGCAAGGTTGCGCGGGAGTCGAACACCGGGGAGCTGTTTTTT. The encoded protein is CASKVARESNTGELFF.

The rearrangement links TRBV12-3 or TRBV12-4 to TRBJ2-7, with 16 bases matching TRBD2. V shed 6 bases, J shed 2 bases, and the junction held 10 bases outside the gene matches. The CDR3 is 18 residues long. CDR3 in amino acids: CASSPGTSGRVYPYEQYF. The CDR3 DNA is TGTGCCAGCAGCCCCGGGACTAGCGGGAGGGTATACCCCTACGAGCAGTACTTC.

This clonotype was counted between two and nine times. This chain uses TRBV12-3 or TRBV12-4 with TRBJ1-3; 10 bases map to TRBD1. The J segment lost 2 bases and the V segment lost 6 bases, leaving 19 bases of the junction unmatched. CDR3 length: 20 residues. This chain's CDR3 is CASSPTRTGGTPNTGNTIYF. The CDR3 nucleotides are TGTGCCAGCAGCCCGACCAGGACAGGGGGTACCCCAAATACTGGAAACACCATATATTTT.

The V and J genes are TRBV10-3 and TRBJ2-2; TRBD1 matches at 9 bases. With 4 bases clipped from V and 7 bases from J, the junction kept 10 bases outside the gene matches. CDR1 is ENHRY, CDR2 SYGVKD, per germline. This CDR3 comprises 16 residues. Here the CDR3 DNA reads TGTGCCATCAGTGGAGGATCGGACAGGGGATTCGGGGAGCTGTTTTTT. Protein sequence: CAISGGSDRGFGELFF.

This clonotype was observed a handful of times. The chain couples TRBV9 to TRBJ2-3, with 9 bases lining up with TRBD2. Unmatched junction bases numbered 7, after V lost 4 bases and J lost 1 base. Germline CDR1 is SGDLS and CDR2 is YYNGEE. The CDR3 is 16 residues long. CDR3 DNA sequence: TGTGCCAGCAGCCCCCGAGCGGGAGGAGGCACAGATACGCAGTATTTT. As protein: CASSPRAGGGTDTQYF.

This clonotype appeared many times. The chain is built from TRBV4-1 and TRBJ1-5; D is possibly TRBD1 (5 bases). Per germline, CDR1 MGHRA and CDR2 YSYEKL. The CDR3 spans 17 residues. Trimming pared 0 bases from V and 7 bases from J, leaving 19 bases between. For the CDR3, the DNA is TGCGCCAGCAGCCAAGATTTAAGCGGGGGAAGCGGACAGCCCCAGCATTTT. Translating gives CASSQDLSGGSGQPQHF.

CDR3 in DNA: TGTGCCAGCAGCTTCGGACAGGACTATACTAGCACAGATACGCAGTATTTT. The encoded protein is CASSFGQDYTSTDTQYF. The chain is built from TRBV7-9 and TRBJ2-3; a weak D match, TRBD1 (7 bases). The germline V and J ends were trimmed by 3 bases and 0 bases, with 16 bases remaining between them. Germline V gene lookup returns CDR1 SEHNR and CDR2 FQNEAQ (reference sequence). This CDR3 has 17 amino acids. The full variable domain, in which reference TRBV7-9 and TRBJ2-3 provide the parts outside the CDR3, is DTGVSQNPRHKITKRGQNVTFRCDPISEHNRLYWYRQTLGQGPEFLTYFQNEAQLEKSRLLSDRFSAERPKGSFSTLEIQRTEQGDSAMYLCASSFGQDYTSTDTQYFGPGTRLTVL.

This clonotype was found many times. The V and J genes are TRBV12-3 or TRBV12-4 and TRBJ2-1; TRBD1 is a possible D gene (5 bases). CDR3 length equals 11 residues. V was trimmed by 6 bases and J by 5 bases, leaving 5 bases between them. The CDR3 DNA follows: TGTGCCAGCAGGGACAACAATGAGCAGTTCTTC. Protein sequence: CASRDNNEQFF.